These 30 T cell receptor beta chains came from one sample sequenced in a study of CD4+ T cells in melanoma. Only in-frame clones appear in the TCRdb table, and some are missing; sequencing was by immunoSEQ multiplex PCR. The data contain 55,000 or so clones, approximately 70% of them singletons. The specimen was tumor tissue. These TCRs come from a human donor with melanoma.

The chain recombines TRBV25-1 with TRBJ1-1; 7 positions match TRBD1. Trimming at V came to 1 base and at J to 4 bases, leaving 9 bases not matched to a gene. Germline CDR1 reads MGHDK; CDR2 reads SYGVNS. This CDR3 has 16 amino acids. The CDR3 sequence is CASSEFGLGGGTEAFF. The CDR3 bases are TGTGCCAGCAGTGAATTCGGTCTAGGGGGCGGCACTGAAGCTTTCTTT.

The rearrangement links TRBV5-4 to TRBJ2-7; possible D gene TRBD2, 5 bases. The CDR3 sequence is 15 residues long. V shed 0 bases and J shed 1 base, with 11 bases lying between them. In germline, CDR1 is SGHNT, CDR2 YYREEE (reference sequence). CDR3 region: CASSLGIGLSYEQYF. Here the CDR3 DNA reads TGTGCCAGCAGCTTGGGAATAGGACTTTCCTACGAGCAGTACTTC.

The chain has TRBV6-6 and TRBJ1-1; no definite D call. The V gene lost 6 bases and the J gene lost 3 bases, with 8 bases spanning the gap. This CDR3 spans 12 amino acids. From germline, CDR1 is MNHNY and CDR2 SVGAGI (reference sequence). DNA of the CDR3: TGTGCCAGCAGGTCACGGGACACTGAAGCTTTCTTT. Its translation is CASRSRDTEAFF.

Only a few counts were recorded for this clone. In nucleotides, the CDR3 is TGTGCCAGCACCCCCCCGGACAGGGAGAACAATGAGCAGTTCTTC. Translating it yields CASTPPDRENNEQFF. The chain couples TRBV9 to TRBJ2-1; 8 bases are shared with TRBD1. CDR3 length: 15 residues. The germline gives CDR1 SGDLS, CDR2 YYNGEE. V lost 6 bases to trimming and J lost 5 bases; unmatched junction nucleotides: 10.

This clone has a single count. The rearrangement links TRBV6-6 to TRBJ2-7, with no clear D. V was pared by 4 bases and J by 3 bases, with 10 bases between. Germline V lookup: CDR1 MNHNY, CDR2 SVGAGI (reference sequence). CDR3 length equals 13 residues. CDR3 coding DNA: TGTGCCAGCAGTTCATCACGGATCTACGAGCAGTACTTC. As protein: CASSSSRIYEQYF.

The chain employs TRBV5-1 and TRBJ2-7; 9 positions match TRBD1. The germline V gene has CDR1 SGHRS and CDR2 YFSETQ. The CDR3 totals 15 residues. The J segment lost 1 base and the V segment lost 7 bases, leaving 9 bases of the junction unmatched. This CDR3 is CASRGETGGSYEQYF. The CDR3 region has the DNA TGCGCCAGCCGGGGGGAGACAGGGGGGTCCTACGAGCAGTACTTC.

This chain connects TRBV6-1 to TRBJ1-3, with unresolved D. V was cut by 6 bases and J by 2 bases, with 11 bases left in between. The CDR3 is 14 amino acids. Germline CDR1 and CDR2: MNHNS and SASEGT. The CDR3 loop is CASSPQAAGNTIYF. The DNA of the CDR3 is TGTGCCAGCAGCCCCCAGGCGGCTGGAAACACCATATATTTT.

This clone was recorded a few times. CDR3 residues: CASSLGPNWNSPLHF. The CDR3 bases are TGTGCCAGCAGCTTAGGCCCAAACTGGAATTCACCCCTCCACTTT. V is TRBV13 and J is TRBJ1-6; D ambiguous. Trimming left V 0 bases short and J 7 bases short, with 10 bases between. Looked up from germline, CDR1 is PRHDT and CDR2 is FYEKMQ (reference sequence). The CDR3 loop spans 15 amino acids. The full variable domain, with the rest looked up from reference TRBV13 and TRBJ1-6, is AAGVIQSPRHLIKEKRETATLKCYPIPRHDTVYWYQQGPGQDPQFLISFYEKMQSDKGSIPDRFSAQQFSDYHSELNMSSLELGDSALYFCASSLGPNWNSPLHFGNGTRLTVT.

The chain employs TRBV28 and TRBJ1-3; tentatively, D is TRBD1 (5 bases). The CDR3 covers 16 residues. The germline V gene has CDR1 MDHEN and CDR2 SYDVKM. V lost 5 bases to trimming and J lost 6 bases, with 20 bases between them. The CDR3 sequence: CASSETRGAFENTIYF. CDR3 bases: TGTGCCAGCAGTGAGACTAGGGGTGCTTTTGAAAACACCATATATTTT.

This rearrangement joins TRBV19 to TRBJ2-7; possibly TRBD1 for D (5 bases). Per germline, CDR1 LNHDA and CDR2 SQIVND (reference sequence). V was shortened by 0 bases and J by 3 bases, with 12 bases between the two germline ends. This CDR3 has 15 amino acids. As DNA, the CDR3 is TGTGCCAGTAGTATAGATCTGGCAGGGATCTACGAGCAGTACTTC. Its translation is CASSIDLAGIYEQYF.

The V call is TRBV29-1, the J call TRBJ1-1; 7 bases line up with TRBD1. The CDR3 has 14 amino acids. V shed 7 bases and J 6 bases; nucleotides not matched to a gene: 14. CDR1 is SQVTM, CDR2 ANQGSEA, per germline. CDR3 nucleotides: TGCAGCGCCGGACCTAACCAGGGGGGCTCTGAAGCTTTCTTT. It encodes CSAGPNQGGSEAFF.

The rearrangement links TRBV28 to TRBJ2-5; 7 bases are a match to TRBD1. After removal of 5 bases from V and 3 bases from J, the junction contained 3 bases not matched to a gene. This CDR3 spans 13 amino acids. CDR1 is MDHEN and CDR2 is SYDVKM in the germline V gene. The CDR3 nucleotides read TGTGCCAGCAGTCCCGACAGGGAAGAGACCCAGTACTTC. This gives the protein CASSPDREETQYF.

The chain is built from TRBV7-2 and TRBJ2-2; a weak D match, TRBD2 (6 bases). This CDR3 has 14 amino acids. Trimming pared 5 bases from V and 6 bases from J, leaving 13 bases between. Germline values: CDR1 SGHTA, CDR2 FQGNSA. The CDR3 bases are TGTGCCAGCAGCCTCTCCGGGGGTGCCGGGGAGCTGTTTTTT. This translates into CASSLSGGAGELFF. Full variable domain (missing parts from reference TRBV7-2 and TRBJ2-2): GAGVSQSPSNKVTEKGKDVELRCDPISGHTALYWYRQSLGQGLEFLIYFQGNSAPDKSGLPSDRFSAERTGGSVSTLTIQRTQQEDSAVYLCASSLSGGAGELFFGEGSRLTVL.

This clone was found once. The chain recombines TRBV27 with TRBJ1-5; D may be TRBD1 (5 bases). The germline V gene has CDR1 MNHEY and CDR2 SMNVEV (reference sequence). The CDR3 is made up of 16 amino acids. Trimming left V 6 bases short and J 4 bases short, with 19 bases between. CDR3 sequence reads: CASRTSGTVGNQPQHF. CDR3 bases: TGTGCCAGCAGAACATCCGGGACCGTGGGGAATCAGCCCCAGCATTTT.

This clone has a count of ten or more. Different DNA sequences within this sample yield the same CDR3. The gene calls are TRBV5-8 and TRBJ2-7; D possibly corresponds to TRBD1 (5 bases). The length of the CDR3 is 12 residues. Germline CDR1 SGHTS, CDR2 YDEGEE. Trimming took 2 bases from V and 4 from J, leaving 7 bases between them. The CDR3 DNA is TGTGCCAGCAGCTTCCCAGGGTACGAGCAGTACTTC. Its translation is CASSFPGYEQYF.

There are many counts of this clone. This chain connects TRBV25-1 to TRBJ1-3; a possible D gene is TRBD1 (6 bases). The CDR3 runs 15 residues. Germline assignment: CDR1 MGHDK and CDR2 SYGVNS. Trimming shortened V by 10 bases and J by 3 bases, and 19 bases separated the two germline ends. CDR3 region: CATKPRDNIGNTIYF. DNA for the CDR3: TGTGCCACCAAGCCAAGGGACAATATTGGAAACACCATATATTTT.

The rearrangement joins TRBV11-3 to TRBJ2-7; possibly TRBD2 for D (5 bases). CDR3 length: 14 amino acids. The V end was cut by 5 bases, the J end by 0 bases, with 11 bases between. Germline V lookup: CDR1 SGHNT, CDR2 YENEEA. CDR3 DNA: TGTGCCAGCAGCCTTAGCGCCTCCTCCTACGAGCAGTACTTC. Translated: CASSLSASSYEQYF.

This chain joins TRBV5-1 and TRBJ2-7, with D possibly called TRBD1 or TRBD2 (5 bases each). The V gene's germline CDR1 is SGHRS and CDR2 YFSETQ. With 4 bases removed from V and 4 bases from J, the gap between germline ends came to 15 bases. CDR3 length equals 14 residues. CDR3 bases: TGCGCCAGCAGCCTGGCTGGGGGAGATTACGAGCAGTACTTC. Its translation: CASSLAGGDYEQYF.

This chain joins TRBV10-2 and TRBJ2-7; 7 nucleotides match TRBD1. V gave up 5 bases and J gave up 2 bases; unmatched junction bases: 3. Germline CDR1 reads WSHSY; CDR2 reads SAAADI. This CDR3 contains 13 residues. Written as DNA, the CDR3 is TGCGCCAGCAGTCAGACAGGGACCTACGAGCAGTACTTC. This sequence encodes CASSQTGTYEQYF.

CDR3: CASSLVAGAIYEQYF. The CDR3 DNA reads TGTGCCAGCAGCTTAGTGGCAGGGGCGATCTACGAGCAGTACTTC. V gene TRBV7-2 combines with J gene TRBJ2-7; D may be TRBD1 (6 bases). The CDR3 covers 15 residues. The germline gives CDR1 SGHTA, CDR2 FQGNSA. Trimming took 1 base from V and 3 from J, leaving 13 bases between them.

In its sample, this clone was seen a few times. The chain combines TRBV2 with TRBJ1-5; D remains unclear. The CDR3 is made up of 16 amino acids. V was shortened by 7 bases and J by 2 bases, with 18 bases between the two germline ends. Germline V gives CDR1 SNHLY, CDR2 FYNNEI. CDR3 in amino acids: CASTRDRGWGNQPQHF. CDR3 coding DNA: TGTGCCAGCACTCGTGATCGGGGTTGGGGCAATCAGCCCCAGCATTTT.

J is TRBJ1-4 and V is TRBV7-2, with D hard to call. The CDR3 covers 13 residues. The germline V gene has CDR1 SGHTA and CDR2 FQGNSA. V shed 4 bases and J shed 8 bases, with 11 bases lying between them. DNA of the CDR3: TGTGCCAGCAGCTCCGGACCGAGGGAAAAACTGTTTTTT. It is translated as CASSSGPREKLFF. Full variable domain (rest looked up from reference TRBV7-2 and TRBJ1-4): GAGVSQSPSNKVTEKGKDVELRCDPISGHTALYWYRQSLGQGLEFLIYFQGNSAPDKSGLPSDRFSAERTGGSVSTLTIQRTQQEDSAVYLCASSSGPREKLFFGSGTQLSVL.

V gene TRBV4-1 combines with J gene TRBJ2-2, with 14 bases that match TRBD2. This CDR3 is built from 18 residues. CDR1 is MGHRA, CDR2 YSYEKL, per germline. V trimming: 4 bases; J trimming: 4 bases; junction bases outside the gene matches: 8. The CDR3 nucleotides read TGCGCCAGCAGCCCGCGACTAGCGGGGGGGCCGGGCACCGGGGAGCTGTTTTTT. Amino acids: CASSPRLAGGPGTGELFF.

The chain joins TRBV6-1 to TRBJ2-3; 7 nucleotides match TRBD2. The J segment lost 6 bases and the V segment lost 8 bases, leaving 11 bases of the junction unmatched. The germline V gene encodes CDR1 MNHNS and CDR2 SASEGT. The CDR3 runs to 14 residues. CDR3: CASDPSGDPDTQYF. The CDR3 region has the DNA TGTGCCAGCGATCCTAGCGGAGATCCGGATACGCAGTATTTT.

The chain couples TRBV5-1 to TRBJ2-1; D gene uncertain. CDR3 length: 14 residues. CDR1 SGHRS and CDR2 YFSETQ come from the germline V gene. V was shortened by 4 bases and J by 9 bases, with 17 bases between the two germline ends. CDR3 loop: CASSRGPAAREQFF. In DNA form, the CDR3 reads TGCGCCAGCAGCAGAGGACCCGCCGCACGTGAGCAGTTCTTC.

The chain recombines TRBV6-1 with TRBJ2-5, with D perhaps matching TRBD2 (7 bases). Trimming removed 6 bases from V and 4 bases from J, with 15 bases in between. The V gene's germline CDR1 is MNHNS and CDR2 SASEGT. CDR3 size: 14 residues. CDR3 nucleotides: TGTGCCAGCAGGGGGCGCGGGGGCCTAGAGACCCAGTACTTC. The encoded protein is CASRGRGGLETQYF.

The V gene is TRBV7-8, the J gene TRBJ1-2; TRBD1 matches at 11 bases. CDR1 is SGHVS and CDR2 is FQNEAQ in the germline V gene. The CDR3 totals 19 residues. V trimming: 4 bases; J trimming: 3 bases; junction bases outside the gene matches: 16. DNA of the CDR3: TGTGCCAGCAGCTCTGGACAGGGGGCGGACTGGGAACTTGACTATGGCTACACCTTC. Protein product: CASSSGQGADWELDYGYTF.

This clone was observed a few times. The chain joins TRBV27 to TRBJ1-4; D is possibly TRBD1 (6 bases). CDR1 is MNHEY and CDR2 is SMNVEV in the germline V gene (reference sequence). V lost 3 bases and J 7 bases, leaving 15 bases between the germline ends. CDR3 length equals 15 residues. CDR3 amino acids: CASSFTDRRSEKLFF. In DNA form, the CDR3 reads TGTGCCAGCAGTTTCACCGACAGGAGGAGTGAAAAACTGTTTTTT.

As for this clone: One end of the junction does not line up with germline, which may come from a read error. The chain uses TRBV7-7 and TRBJ2-2; the D gene is possibly TRBD2 (5 bases). Looked up from germline, CDR1 is SSHAT and CDR2 is FNYEAQ (reference sequence). This CDR3 has 14 residues. In DNA, the CDR3 is TGTGCTAGCAGGTTAGCGCAGAACACCGGGGAGCTGTTTTTT. Its translation: CASRLAQNTGELFF.

This clone was seen a few times. V gene TRBV2 combines with J gene TRBJ1-1; D call uncertain. Per germline, CDR1 SNHLY and CDR2 FYNNEI. V was cut by 6 bases and J by 10 bases, with 21 bases left in between. The CDR3 is 14 amino acids. CDR3 coding DNA: TGTGCCAGCAGCTCAGGTTCGGATGTCCTAGGAGCTTTCTTT. This gives the protein CASSSGSDVLGAFF.